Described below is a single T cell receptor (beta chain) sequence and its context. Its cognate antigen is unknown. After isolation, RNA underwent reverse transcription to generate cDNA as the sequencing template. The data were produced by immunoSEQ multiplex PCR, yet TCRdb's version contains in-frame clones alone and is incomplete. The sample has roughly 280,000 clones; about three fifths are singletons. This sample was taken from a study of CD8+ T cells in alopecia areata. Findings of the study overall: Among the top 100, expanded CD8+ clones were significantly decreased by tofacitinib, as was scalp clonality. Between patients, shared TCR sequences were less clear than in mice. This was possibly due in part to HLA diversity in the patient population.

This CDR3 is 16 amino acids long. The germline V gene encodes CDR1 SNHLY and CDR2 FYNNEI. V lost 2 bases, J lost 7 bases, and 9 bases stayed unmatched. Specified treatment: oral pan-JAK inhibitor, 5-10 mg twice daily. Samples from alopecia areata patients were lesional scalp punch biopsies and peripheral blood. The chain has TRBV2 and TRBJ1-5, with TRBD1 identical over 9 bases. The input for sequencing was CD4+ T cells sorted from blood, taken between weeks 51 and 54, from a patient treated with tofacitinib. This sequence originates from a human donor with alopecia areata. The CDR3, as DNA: TGTGCCAGCAGTGAATTGGGTACAGGGGGCCGACAGCCCCAGCATTTT. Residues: CASSELGTGGRQPQHF.